Listed below are T cell receptor beta chains from one sample, sequenced in a study of early T cells in non-severe SARS-CoV-2 infection. TCRdb reprocessed the 5' RACE reads with MiXCR, giving one entry per CDR3 protein. The sample shows around 37,000 distinct CDR3 sequences, about 10% of them seen only once. The sequenced material came from whole blood. Every receptor here comes from an adult who was a healthcare worker with PCR-confirmed SARS-CoV-2 infection or an uninfected control (not recorded which). Both conserved end residues are part of each CDR3. D genes are given only for firm matches. Only part of the rows carry a size: once, few, many, or a class if the clone is expanded.

length: 13; J: TRBJ2-7; V: TRBV7-2; size: few; D: .; DNA: TGTGCCAGCAGCTTAGGGGCCGGCCTGGAGCAGTACTTC; CDR3: CASSLGAGLEQYF
length: 13; J: TRBJ2-7; V: TRBV12-3/TRBV12-4; size: many; D: TRBD1; DNA: TGTGCCAGCAGATCGACAGGGTTGAACGAGCAGTACTTC; CDR3: CASRSTGLNEQYF
length: 12; J: TRBJ2-1; V: TRBV30; size: few; D: .; DNA: TGTGCCTGGAGTGTTCCCCCAAGGGAGCAGTTCTTC; CDR3: CAWSVPPREQFF
length: 11; J: TRBJ1-1; V: TRBV29-1; size: few; D: .; DNA: TGCAGCGTTGGGGCCACACCGGCGGTTTTCTTT; CDR3: CSVGATPAVFF
length: 13; J: TRBJ2-1; V: TRBV29-1; size: many; D: TRBD1; DNA: TGCAGCGTCGTACAGGGGGCGGGAAATGAGCAGTTCTTC; CDR3: CSVVQGAGNEQFF
length: 14; J: TRBJ2-1; V: TRBV6-1; size: few; D: TRBD2; DNA: TGTGCCAGCAGTGATGGACTAGCGGGCTATGAGCAGTTCTTC; CDR3: CASSDGLAGYEQFF
length: 13; J: TRBJ1-1; V: TRBV7-3; size: many; D: .; DNA: TGTGCCAGCAGCTTATCCGGGGAGACTGAAGCTTTCTTT; CDR3: CASSLSGETEAFF
length: 16; J: TRBJ1-4; V: TRBV4-3; size: few; D: .; DNA: TGCGCCAGCAGCCAAGATCTGACAGCTTCTAATGAAAAACTGTTTTTT; CDR3: CASSQDLTASNEKLFF
length: 17; J: TRBJ2-1; V: TRBV12-5; size: .; D: .; DNA: TGTGCTAGTGGTTTACCTTGGACAGCCCTCCGGAGGAATGAGCAGTTCTTC; CDR3: CASGLPWTALRRNEQFF
length: 16; J: TRBJ2-5; V: TRBV6-5; size: many; D: TRBD1; DNA: TGTGCCAGCAGTCCCTCGCCGGACAGGATACAAGAGACCCAGTACTTC; CDR3: CASSPSPDRIQETQYF
length: 16; J: TRBJ1-6; V: TRBV7-2; size: few; D: .; DNA: TGTGCCAGCAGCGGGGCCCCGGGACGTAATAATTCACCCCTCCACTTT; CDR3: CASSGAPGRNNSPLHF
length: 15; J: TRBJ2-7; V: TRBV6-2/TRBV6-3; size: many; D: TRBD2; DNA: TGTGCCAGCAGTCCAGCGGGGTCCAACTTTTACGAGCAGTACTTC; CDR3: CASSPAGSNFYEQYF
length: 16; J: TRBJ2-1; V: TRBV11-2; size: many; D: TRBD2; DNA: TGTGCCAGCAGCTTCAACCAGGGAGGGTCCTACAATGAGCAGTTCTTC; CDR3: CASSFNQGGSYNEQFF
length: 16; J: TRBJ1-4; V: TRBV11-1; size: many; D: .; DNA: TGTGCCAGCAGCGACCGGGACATATCAACTAATGAAAAACTGTTTTTT; CDR3: CASSDRDISTNEKLFF
length: 17; J: TRBJ2-6; V: TRBV5-1; size: many; D: TRBD1; DNA: TGCGCCAGCAGCTGGACAGGGGCGAACTCTGGGGCCAACGTCCTGACTTTC; CDR3: CASSWTGANSGANVLTF
length: 13; J: TRBJ1-1; V: TRBV10-3; size: many; D: TRBD1; DNA: TGTGCCATCAGCCCAGGGGGGTACACTGAAGCTTTCTTT; CDR3: CAISPGGYTEAFF
length: 12; J: TRBJ2-4; V: TRBV7-2; size: many; D: .; DNA: TGTGCCAGCAGCTTCCCCAAAAACATTCAGTACTTC; CDR3: CASSFPKNIQYF
length: 14; J: TRBJ1-2; V: TRBV3-1; size: few; D: TRBD1; DNA: TGTGCCAGCAGACCCGGAGGGACAGTGTATGGCTACACCTTC; CDR3: CASRPGGTVYGYTF
length: 14; J: TRBJ2-7; V: TRBV5-1; size: few; D: TRBD2; DNA: TGCGCCAGCTGGAAGACTAGCGGGGGAGAGGAGCAGTACTTC; CDR3: CASWKTSGGEEQYF
length: 16; J: TRBJ2-3; V: TRBV10-1; size: many; D: TRBD2; DNA: TGCGCCAGCAGTGGTCCTAGCGGGGGCTTCACAGATACGCAGTATTTT; CDR3: CASSGPSGGFTDTQYF
length: 16; J: TRBJ2-3; V: TRBV24-1; size: few; D: .; DNA: TGTGCCACCAGCCGTCGGGGCGGGGGCGGCCCAGATACGCAGTATTTT; CDR3: CATSRRGGGGPDTQYF
length: 13; J: TRBJ1-2; V: TRBV5-6; size: many; D: TRBD1; DNA: TGTGCCAGCAGCTTAAACAGGGGAAGTGGCTACACCTTC; CDR3: CASSLNRGSGYTF
length: 19; J: TRBJ2-3; V: TRBV3-1; size: few; D: TRBD2; DNA: TGTGCCAGCAGCCAAGAGACGGGGGGGGCCGGAGTCGCACTAGGTACGCAGTATTTT; CDR3: CASSQETGGAGVALGTQYF
length: 14; J: TRBJ2-7; V: TRBV7-2; size: many; D: TRBD1; DNA: TGTGCCAGCAGCTACTCAGGGGGCGGCTACGAGCAGTACTTC; CDR3: CASSYSGGGYEQYF
length: 13; J: TRBJ1-6; V: TRBV7-8; size: many; D: .; DNA: TGTGCCAGCAGCTTACGCGGGGATTCACCCCTCCACTTT; CDR3: CASSLRGDSPLHF
length: 15; J: TRBJ1-4; V: TRBV30; size: many; D: .; DNA: TGTGCCTGGAGCCAACGGGAGGGTAGCAATGAAAAACTGTTTTTT; CDR3: CAWSQREGSNEKLFF
length: 15; J: TRBJ2-1; V: TRBV11-3; size: few; D: TRBD2; DNA: TGTGCCAGCAGCTTACGGGAGGCGGGGGGGAATGAGCAGTTCTTC; CDR3: CASSLREAGGNEQFF
length: 16; J: TRBJ1-4; V: TRBV25-1; size: many; D: TRBD1; DNA: TGTGCCAGCAGTCCTGGACAGGCGAGCTTTAATGAAAAACTGTTTTTT; CDR3: CASSPGQASFNEKLFF
length: 12; J: TRBJ2-5; V: TRBV11-2; size: once; D: .; DNA: TGTGCCAGCAGCGCCCTCGAGGAGACCCAGTACTTC; CDR3: CASSALEETQYF
length: 15; J: TRBJ1-6; V: TRBV9; size: many; D: .; DNA: TGTGCCAGCAGCGTTACACCGAATTATAATTCACCCCTCCACTTT; CDR3: CASSVTPNYNSPLHF
length: 14; J: TRBJ1-6; V: TRBV7-8; size: .; D: .; DNA: TGTGCCACCAACCTCCCGGGGTATAATTCACCCCTCCACTTT; CDR3: CATNLPGYNSPLHF
length: 16; J: TRBJ1-3; V: TRBV5-5; size: many; D: TRBD1; DNA: TGTGCCAGCAGCCCGACAGGGGGGTCCCCTCGGAACACCATATATTTT; CDR3: CASSPTGGSPRNTIYF
length: 19; J: TRBJ1-5; V: TRBV6-2/TRBV6-3; size: many; D: .; DNA: TGTGCCAGCAGTTACTCGATTTGGACGGAGGGAGGAAGCAATCAGCCCCAGCATTTT; CDR3: CASSYSIWTEGGSNQPQHF
length: 16; J: TRBJ1-6; V: TRBV7-6; size: few; D: .; DNA: TGTGCCAGCACCCAGGCCGGTCGGGCCTATAATTCACCCCTCCACTTT; CDR3: CASTQAGRAYNSPLHF
length: 15; J: TRBJ2-3; V: TRBV7-3; size: many; D: .; DNA: TGTGCCAGCAGCCAAGGCGGTAAGAGCACAGATACGCAGTATTTT; CDR3: CASSQGGKSTDTQYF
length: 16; J: TRBJ2-1; V: TRBV24-1; size: .; D: .; DNA: TGTGCCACCAGTGATTGGTCAGGGAGACCCTACAATGAGCAGTTCTTC; CDR3: CATSDWSGRPYNEQFF
length: 13; J: TRBJ1-3; V: TRBV5-1; size: many; D: .; DNA: TGCGCCAGCAGCTTGGAACCTGGAAACACCATATATTTT; CDR3: CASSLEPGNTIYF
length: 11; J: TRBJ2-1; V: TRBV29-1; size: many; D: .; DNA: TGCAGCGGCCGAGGGGGCAATGAGCAGTTCTTC; CDR3: CSGRGGNEQFF
length: 13; J: TRBJ2-1; V: TRBV15; size: few; D: TRBD2; DNA: TGTGCCACCGGTAGCGGGGGGATTAATGAGCAGTTCTTC; CDR3: CATGSGGINEQFF
length: 13; J: TRBJ2-2; V: TRBV7-9; size: .; D: .; DNA: TGTGCCAGCAGCTTACTAGGGGTCGGGGAGCTGTTTTTT; CDR3: CASSLLGVGELFF